Included here is one TCR beta chain sequence, with context. Its antigen is still unknown. The entry originates in a study of cytomegalovirus exposure and HLA in healthy donors. Study-level results: One variant, a missense change in DCLRE1C, was linked in a later analysis to TCR beta V- and J-gene trimming.

Germline loops: CDR1 SGHTA, CDR2 FQGTGA. Trimming pared 6 bases from V and 5 bases from J, leaving 13 bases between. This CDR3 has 13 residues. The PCR ran on 60 Vbeta and 13 Jbeta primers. In the authors' workflow: Counted up in a later analysis, unique TCR beta chains came to 65 million to 100 million, with roughly 11 million shared. The method was immunoSEQ multiplex PCR; TCRdb's version includes in-frame clones alone and lacks a portion of them. Clone size and V and J calls were adopted from that table, with D and trimming inferred from the DNA. In the table there are about 140,000 clones, around 76% of which are singletons.

This receptor was identified in a man younger than 35 in good health and CMV-seronegative. This rearrangement joins TRBV7-3 to TRBJ1-1; tentatively, D is TRBD1 (6 bases). Sequencing was carried out using PBMCs. DNA of the CDR3: TGTGCCAGCAGGGCAGGGGCAGAGACTGAAGCTTTCTTT. Its protein product is CASRAGAETEAFF.